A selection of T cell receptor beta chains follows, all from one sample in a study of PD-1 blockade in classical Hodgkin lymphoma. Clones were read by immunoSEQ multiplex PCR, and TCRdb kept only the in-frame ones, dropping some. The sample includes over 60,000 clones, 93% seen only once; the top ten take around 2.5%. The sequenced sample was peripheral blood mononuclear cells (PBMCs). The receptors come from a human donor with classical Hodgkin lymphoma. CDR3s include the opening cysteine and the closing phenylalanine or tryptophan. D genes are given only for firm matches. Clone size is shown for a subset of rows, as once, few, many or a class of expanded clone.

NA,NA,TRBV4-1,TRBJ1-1,TGCGCCAGCAGCCACATCACGGGTCTCAGGATGAACACTGAAGCTTTCTTT,CASSHITGLRMNTEAFF
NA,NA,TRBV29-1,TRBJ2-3,TGCAGCGTTTTCAAGAGCACAGATACGCAGTATTTT,CSVFKSTDTQYF
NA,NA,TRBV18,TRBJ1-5,TGTGCCAGCTCACCCGAGTTGAGTCAGCCCCAGCATTTT,CASSPELSQPQHF
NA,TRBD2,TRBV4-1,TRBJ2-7,TGCGCCAGCAGCCAATCTTCAAGCGGGAGATTCTACGAGCAGTACTTC,CASSQSSSGRFYEQYF
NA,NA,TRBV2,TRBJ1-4,TGTGCCAGCCGTGTTGAAAAACTGTTTTTT,CASRVEKLFF
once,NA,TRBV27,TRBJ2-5,TGTGCCAGCAGTTTTTCCTTATTCCAAGAGACCCAGTACTTC,CASSFSLFQETQYF
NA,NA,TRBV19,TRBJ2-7,TGTGCCAGTAACCCGGAGGGGGCCTACGAGCAGTACTTC,CASNPEGAYEQYF
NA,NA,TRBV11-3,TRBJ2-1,TGTGCCAGCAGCGGTGACAATGAGCAGTTCTTC,CASSGDNEQFF
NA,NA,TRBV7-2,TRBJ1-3,TGTGCCAGCAGCTCGTCGGACAGACCTGGAAACACCATATATTTT,CASSSSDRPGNTIYF
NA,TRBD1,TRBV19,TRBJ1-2,TGTGCCAGTAGTCGACAGGGGAATGGCTACACCTTC,CASSRQGNGYTF
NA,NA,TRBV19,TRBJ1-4,TGTGCCAGTAGTATCAGGGCGAGAGCTAATGAAAAACTGTTTTTT,CASSIRARANEKLFF
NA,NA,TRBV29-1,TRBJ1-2,TGCAGCGTTGATAGGAATGGCTACACCTTC,CSVDRNGYTF
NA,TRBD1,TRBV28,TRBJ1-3,TGTGCCAGCGGGACAGGGAATCCCGCTGGAAACACCATATATTTT,CASGTGNPAGNTIYF
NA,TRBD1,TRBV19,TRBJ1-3,TGTGCCAGTAGTATTCGAAGACAGGGGGCTGGAAACACCATATATTTT,CASSIRRQGAGNTIYF
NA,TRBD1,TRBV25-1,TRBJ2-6,TGTGCCAGTAACAGGGGCTCTGGGGCCAACGTCCTGACTTTC,CASNRGSGANVLTF
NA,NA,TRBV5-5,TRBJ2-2,TGTGCCAGCAGCTTGTCTACTCAAACAAACACCGGGGAGCTGTTTTTT,CASSLSTQTNTGELFF
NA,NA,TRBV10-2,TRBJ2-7,TGCGCCAGCATGGGACGTCGCGGTCGGCCGGAGGAGCAGTACTTC,CASMGRRGRPEEQYF
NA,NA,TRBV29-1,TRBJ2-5,TGCAGCGTTGAAAGGGGAGGAGGAGAGACCCAGTACTTC,CSVERGGGETQYF
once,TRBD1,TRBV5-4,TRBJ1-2,TGTGCCAGCAGCTCCCCGACAGGGCCCTATGGCTACACCTTC,CASSSPTGPYGYTF
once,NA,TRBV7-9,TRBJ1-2,TGTGCCAGCAGCCCTGGAGACAGGCCCTATTCTTATGGCTACACCTTC,CASSPGDRPYSYGYTF
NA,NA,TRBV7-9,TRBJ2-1,TGTGCCGGCCATTTAGACTCCTACAATGAGCAGTTCTTC,CAGHLDSYNEQFF
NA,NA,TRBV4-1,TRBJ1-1,TGCGCCAGCAGACCAGGGATCCGAATGGGGCTTATTACTGGAGCTTTCTTT,CASRPGIRMGLITGAFF
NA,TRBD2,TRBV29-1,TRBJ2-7,TGCAGCGTTGTCGGGGCGGGAGGGCCTACGTACGAGCAGTACTTC,CSVVGAGGPTYEQYF
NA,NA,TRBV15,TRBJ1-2,TGTGCCACCAGCACCCGTATGGGTGGCTACACCTTC,CATSTRMGGYTF
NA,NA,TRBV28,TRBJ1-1,TGTGCCAGCAGTGATGGGGGGAACACTGAAGCTTTCTTT,CASSDGGNTEAFF
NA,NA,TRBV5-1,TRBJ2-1,TGCGCCAGCAGCTCGGGATTAAGAACCTACAATGAGCAGTTCTTC,CASSSGLRTYNEQFF
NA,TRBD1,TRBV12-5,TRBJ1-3,TGTGCTAGTGGTTTATCAGGGGGCTCTGGAAACACCATATATTTT,CASGLSGGSGNTIYF
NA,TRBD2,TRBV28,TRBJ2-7,TGTGCCAGCAGTCGAAGACTAGCGGGCGAGCAGTACTTC,CASSRRLAGEQYF
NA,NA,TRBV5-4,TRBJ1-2,TGTGCCAGCAGCTTGCTGGGTTATGGCTACACCTTC,CASSLLGYGYTF
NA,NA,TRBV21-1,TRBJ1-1,TGTGCCAGCAGCAAAGAGCCCACTAAAGCTTTCTTT,CASSKEPTKAFF
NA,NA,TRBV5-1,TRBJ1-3,TGCGCCAGCAGCTTGGCGGGGCAGGCCAACACCATATATTTT,CASSLAGQANTIYF
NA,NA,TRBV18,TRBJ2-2,TGTGCCAGCTCACCAGGGGTCACCGGGGAGCTGTTTTTT,CASSPGVTGELFF
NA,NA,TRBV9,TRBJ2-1,TGTGCCAGCAGCTTTTTAGCGGTCTCCTACAATGAGCAGTTCTTC,CASSFLAVSYNEQFF
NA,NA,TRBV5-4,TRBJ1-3,TGTGCCAGCAGCTTGTACGGGGAAAACACCATATATTTT,CASSLYGENTIYF
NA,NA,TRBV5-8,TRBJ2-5,TGTGCCAGCAGCTTGGCGGTTTTGACCCAGTACTTC,CASSLAVLTQYF
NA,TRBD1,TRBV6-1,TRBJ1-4,TGTGCCAGCAGTGTAGGACAGGGGACTGAAAAACTGTTTTTT,CASSVGQGTEKLFF
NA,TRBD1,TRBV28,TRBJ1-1,TGTGCCAGCAGTTTGGGAGGACAGGGGGGAATGAACACTGAAGCTTTCTTT,CASSLGGQGGMNTEAFF
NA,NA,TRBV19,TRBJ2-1,TGTGCCAGTAGTATCCCAACAGCCCCCAACAATGAGCAGTTCTTC,CASSIPTAPNNEQFF
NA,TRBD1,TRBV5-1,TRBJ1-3,TGCGCCAGCAGCTTGGTGGACAGGGCTGGAAACACCATATATTTT,CASSLVDRAGNTIYF
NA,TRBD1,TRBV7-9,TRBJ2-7,TGTGCCAGCAGCTCGACAGGGAAAAGTACCTACGAGCAGTACTTC,CASSSTGKSTYEQYF
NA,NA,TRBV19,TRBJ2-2,TGTGCCACCGCGAAAATCGCGAACACCGGGGAGCTGTTTTTT,CATAKIANTGELFF
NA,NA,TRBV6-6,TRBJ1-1,TGTGCCAGCAGAAGGACGGGGATGAACACTGAAGCTTTCTTT,CASRRTGMNTEAFF
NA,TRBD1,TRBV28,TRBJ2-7,TGTGCCAGCAGTTCCGGGACAGGGAGGTACGAGCAGTACTTC,CASSSGTGRYEQYF
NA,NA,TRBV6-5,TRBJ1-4,TGTGCCAGCAGGGAAGGACTGTTGGATGAAAAACTGTTTTTT,CASREGLLDEKLFF
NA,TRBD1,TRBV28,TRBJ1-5,TGTGCCACCGTCACAGGGGAGAGCAATCAGCCCCAGCATTTT,CATVTGESNQPQHF
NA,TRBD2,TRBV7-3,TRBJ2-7,TGTGCCAGCAGCTCCTGGGGGGGAGCAGCCTACGAGCAGTACTTC,CASSSWGGAAYEQYF
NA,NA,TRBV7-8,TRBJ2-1,TGTGCCAGCAGCTCCCCATTGGCGGTTGGTCCCAATGAGCAGTTCTTC,CASSSPLAVGPNEQFF
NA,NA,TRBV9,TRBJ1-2,TGTGCCAGCAGCGTAGTTGACAGCTCCTATGGCTACACCTTC,CASSVVDSSYGYTF
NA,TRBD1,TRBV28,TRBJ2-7,TGTGCCAGCAGTTTGTCTACAGGGGGCCGTTACGAGCAGTACTTC,CASSLSTGGRYEQYF
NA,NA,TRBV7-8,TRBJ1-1,TGTGCCAGCAGCCAAGGTCGGGGGTTGAACACTGAAGCTTTCTTT,CASSQGRGLNTEAFF
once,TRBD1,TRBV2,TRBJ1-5,TGTGCCAGCCAACTGGACAGGGTAAGCAATCAGCCCCAGCATTTT,CASQLDRVSNQPQHF
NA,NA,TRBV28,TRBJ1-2,TGTGCCAGCAGTTTCTTTAACTATGGCTACACCTTC,CASSFFNYGYTF
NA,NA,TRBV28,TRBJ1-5,TGTGCCAGCAGTTGGGCCCCCTATCAGCCCCAGCATTTT,CASSWAPYQPQHF
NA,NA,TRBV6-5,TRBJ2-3,TGTGCCAGCAGCCGCGGACTTACCACAGATACGCAGTATTTT,CASSRGLTTDTQYF
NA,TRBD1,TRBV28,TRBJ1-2,TGTGCCAGCAGTTTATCTTTACAGGGGGACTATGGCTACACCTTC,CASSLSLQGDYGYTF
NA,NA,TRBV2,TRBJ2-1,TGTGCCGGCGTCAGGTCTCCCCGGGCCTACAATGAGCAGTTCTTC,CAGVRSPRAYNEQFF
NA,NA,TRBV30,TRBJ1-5,TGTGCCTGGAATTCAGGCACTTATCATCAGCCCCAGCATTTT,CAWNSGTYHQPQHF